This note documents a single T cell receptor (beta chain) sequence. The antigen is undetermined. The 5'RACE method, run with constant-segment primers, produced TCR alpha and TCR beta cDNA libraries (carrying sample barcodes and UMIs). Each CDR3 protein is one row after TCRdb ran MiXCR on the 5' RACE reads. The sample shows about 340,000 distinct CDR3 sequences, 20% to 25% of them seen only once. These data come from a study of T-cell memory formation after mild COVID-19. Points from the study as a whole: There was a balanced CD4/CD8 profile in clones contracting day 15 to 85, and later expanders leaned CD4+. The main location of contracting CD4+ clones was CM and EM, and that of contracting CD8+ clones was EMRA. Whether second-wave clones peaking at day 37 were SARS-CoV-2 specific went unconfirmed.

Germline V lookup: CDR1 SGHRS, CDR2 YFSETQ. This CDR3 is built from 14 residues. With 4 bases removed from V and 2 bases from J, the gap between germline ends came to 12 bases. Source material: PBMCs or a T cell subset sorted from them (not recorded which). The TCR comes from a man aged 18 to 30 who had mild COVID-19 (a few samples of this study predate the infection). Cell type and time point are not known. This chain connects TRBV5-1 to TRBJ2-5; TRBD1 is a possible D gene (6 bases). The CDR3, as DNA: TGCGCCAGCAGCCCGGACAGAGAACAAGAGACCCAGTACTTC. It translates to CASSPDREQETQYF. Variable domain in full (rest from reference TRBV5-1 and TRBJ2-5): KAGVTQTPRYLIKTRGQQVTLSCSPISGHRSVSWYQQTPGQGLQFLFEYFSETQRNKGNFPGRFSGRQFSNSRSEMNVSTLELGDSALYLCASSPDREQETQYFGPGTRLLVL.